These 3 T cell receptor beta chains share one sample of origin, sequenced in a study of blood T cell repertoires in COVID-19. Clones were read by immunoSEQ multiplex PCR, and TCRdb kept only the in-frame ones, dropping some. Of 380,000 or so clones listed, around 89% were seen once; the top ten hold around 0.91%. The sequenced sample consisted of PBMCs or T cells enriched from blood (not recorded which). These receptors were taken from a woman aged 25 to 45 with acute COVID-19.

The chain has TRBV10-3 and TRBJ1-2; D perhaps matches TRBD1 (5 bases). Trimming took 3 bases from V and 3 from J, leaving 20 bases between them. Germline V gene data show CDR1 as ENHRY and CDR2 as SYGVKD. The length of the CDR3 is 17 residues. The DNA of the CDR3 is TGTGCCATCAGTGATATTGCGGGAAAGGGGCCCTACTATGGCTACACCTTC. It translates to CAISDIAGKGPYYGYTF.

The gene calls are TRBV13 and TRBJ2-7; 10 bases match TRBD2. From germline, CDR1 is PRHDT and CDR2 FYEKMQ (reference sequence). V was clipped by 5 bases and J by 0 bases; unmatched bases: 16. The CDR3 has 19 amino acids. CDR3 bases: TGTGCCAGCAGCGACTACGCCGGGACTAGCGACGGGAGCTCCTACGAGCAGTACTTC. Translating it yields CASSDYAGTSDGSSYEQYF. Full variable domain (remainder filled in from reference TRBV13 and TRBJ2-7): AAGVIQSPRHLIKEKRETATLKCYPIPRHDTVYWYQQGPGQDPQFLISFYEKMQSDKGSIPDRFSAQQFSDYHSELNMSSLELGDSALYFCASSDYAGTSDGSSYEQYFGPGTRLTVT.

J is TRBJ1-2 and V is TRBV2; D is possibly TRBD1 (6 bases). V was cut by 4 bases and J by 1 base, with 13 bases left in between. There are 15 residues in the CDR3. CDR1 is SNHLY, CDR2 FYNNEI, per germline. The DNA of the CDR3 is TGTGCCAGCAGTGGAAGACAGGCTGTTAACTATGGCTACACCTTC. Translation: CASSGRQAVNYGYTF.